The 17 T cell receptor beta chains reported below all come from one sample, sequenced in a study of T cell repertoires in cytomegalovirus infection. TCRdb fed the reads into MiXCR, producing one record per CDR3 protein. The sample yields fewer than 300,000 distinct CDR3 sequences, roughly 24% seen once. The sample consisted of PBMCs. The receptors stem from a human donor in good health (CMV status not recorded). Some clones in this sample may be carry-over from other donors' samples.

This clonotype was counted ten times or more. The chain joins TRBV7-2 to TRBJ1-3; 9 nucleotides match TRBD1. Germline assignment: CDR1 SGHTA and CDR2 FQGNSA. The CDR3 has 15 amino acids. V was clipped by 5 bases and J by 4 bases; unmatched bases: 6. The CDR3 DNA is TGTGCCAGCAGCATCGACAGGGGGACGGGAAACACCATATATTTT. Protein sequence: CASSIDRGTGNTIYF.

This clonotype came up many times. This chain joins TRBV7-3 and TRBJ1-2; 8 bases match TRBD1. Trimming took 8 bases from V and 2 from J; bases not matched to a gene: 13. The germline CDR1 and CDR2 sequences are SGHTA and FQGTGA. The CDR3 sequence is 16 residues long. CDR3 region: CASGGFPGQENYGYTF. The CDR3 region has the DNA TGTGCCAGCGGCGGATTTCCGGGACAGGAAAACTATGGCTACACCTTC.

About this clonotype itself: The germline gene is not matched at one end of the junction; a read error may be the cause. The V and J genes are TRBV19 and TRBJ2-1; no reliable D call. Per germline, CDR1 LNHDA and CDR2 SQIVND (reference sequence). The CDR3 covers 15 residues. CDR3 sequence (DNA): TGTGCCAGTAGCTTTACAGTGATCTCCTCCAATGAGCAGTTCTTC. It encodes CASSFTVISSNEQFF.

This clonotype occurred a few times. The V call is TRBV5-5, the J call TRBJ2-1, with D possibly TRBD2 on 5 matching bases. Germline values: CDR1 SGHKS, CDR2 YYEKEE (reference sequence). The CDR3 has 15 residues. Trimming removed 3 bases at V and 0 bases at J, with 10 bases between. The chain's CDR3 is CASSYGGSSYNEQFF. In DNA, the CDR3 is TGTGCCAGCAGCTACGGAGGCAGCTCCTACAATGAGCAGTTCTTC.

This clonotype has a handful of counts. This chain uses TRBV7-6 with TRBJ2-2; TRBD2 might be the D (5 bases). Germline CDR1 is SGHVS and CDR2 is FNYEAQ. This CDR3 comprises 15 residues. V was clipped by 5 bases and J by 6 bases, with 16 bases between them. DNA of the CDR3: TGTGCCAGCAGCGGTTTGTGGGAGCCACCCGGGGAGCTGTTTTTT. This codes for CASSGLWEPPGELFF. The variable domain in full, with the rest retrieved from reference TRBV7-6 and TRBJ2-2, is GAGVSQSPRYKVTKRGQDVALRCDPISGHVSLYWYRQALGQGPEFLTYFNYEAQQDKSGLPNDRFSAERPEGSISTLTIQRTEQRDSAMYRCASSGLWEPPGELFFGEGSRLTVL.

CDR3 sequence: CASTTRQGPYNEQFF. The CDR3 DNA is TGTGCCAGCACCACCCGGCAGGGGCCCTACAATGAGCAGTTCTTC. The gene calls are TRBV12-3 or TRBV12-4 and TRBJ2-1; a possible D gene is TRBD1 (6 bases). This CDR3 comprises 15 residues. Trimming left V 7 bases short and J 2 bases short, with 15 bases between.

The chain joins TRBV24-1 to TRBJ2-3; D possibly matches TRBD1 or TRBD2 (6 bases each). The V gene lost 1 base and the J gene lost 4 bases, with 14 bases spanning the gap. This CDR3 comprises 16 residues. Germline CDR1 and CDR2: KGHDR and SFDVKD. The CDR3, as DNA: TGTGCCACCAGTGATTTCGGGGCTCGGGGGCCAGATACGCAGTATTTT. This translates into CATSDFGARGPDTQYF.

Worth noting for this clonotype: With a much larger clone just one base away, this may be a read error. This chain connects TRBV7-6 to TRBJ1-5; 11 positions match TRBD1. This CDR3 is 15 amino acids long. Looked up from germline, CDR1 is SGHVS and CDR2 is FNYEAQ. The ends lost 4 bases at V and 4 bases at J; junction bases unmatched: 3. CDR3 DNA sequence: TGTGCCAGCAGCTCGGGACAGGGGGAGAATCAGCCCCAGCATTTT. Translation gives CASSSGQGENQPQHF.

This clonotype occurred a few times. The chain couples TRBV20-1 to TRBJ2-1; 7 bases are shared with TRBD2. The CDR3 covers 14 residues. CDR1 and CDR2 (germline): DFQATT, SNEGSKA (reference sequence). Trimming removed 4 bases from V and 0 bases from J; junction bases left unmatched: 3. The CDR3 reads CSATGGLSYNEQFF. As DNA, the CDR3 is TGCAGTGCTACGGGAGGCCTCTCCTACAATGAGCAGTTCTTC.

In its sample, this clonotype was seen a few times. DNA of the CDR3: TGTGCCACCTATCGACAGGGGGCGGGAGGCTACGAGCAGTACTTC. Its translation: CATYRQGAGGYEQYF. This chain connects TRBV28 to TRBJ2-7; 10 nucleotides agree with TRBD1. The CDR3 is 15 amino acids. The ends lost 10 bases at V and 3 bases at J; junction bases unmatched: 12. In germline, CDR1 is MDHEN, CDR2 SYDVKM. Together with reference TRBV28 and TRBJ2-7, the CDR3 gives the full variable domain: DVKVTQSSRYLVKRTGEKVFLECVQDMDHENMFWYRQDPGLGLRLIYFSYDVKMKEKGDIPEGYSVSREKKERFSLILESASTNQTSMYLCATYRQGAGGYEQYFGPGTRLTVT.

The V call is TRBV4-1, the J call TRBJ2-5, with D hard to call. The V and J ends lost 1 base and 0 bases respectively, with 15 bases between them. This CDR3 spans 17 amino acids. Germline V gene lookup returns CDR1 MGHRA and CDR2 YSYEKL. The CDR3 bases are TGCGCCAGCAGCCAAGGTAGAGACACCGGCTACCAAGAGACCCAGTACTTC. The encoded protein is CASSQGRDTGYQETQYF.

This clonotype was counted many times. In nucleotides, the CDR3 is TGTGCCAGCAGCCGCACGACAGGGTTCCCCCATCAGCCCCAGCATTTT. Translating it yields CASSRTTGFPHQPQHF. V usage is TRBV7-2 and J usage is TRBJ1-5; 7 bases are a match to TRBD1. Germline-derived CDR1 and CDR2 are SGHTA and FQGNSA. This CDR3 region has 16 residues. Losses at the gene ends were 5 bases for V and 5 bases for J; bases not matched to a gene: 12.

The rearrangement links TRBV5-1 to TRBJ2-1; 13 positions match TRBD2. The CDR3 is made up of 20 amino acids. V was pared by 6 bases and J by 0 bases, with 15 bases of the junction left unmatched. Germline loops: CDR1 SGHRS, CDR2 YFSETQ. The CDR3 DNA sequence: TGCGCCAGCAACCCCGCAGGACTAGCGGGAGAAGAATCCTCCTACAATGAGCAGTTCTTC. Protein sequence: CASNPAGLAGEESSYNEQFF.

This clonotype was seen many times. The genes are TRBV6-2 or TRBV6-3 and TRBJ1-2, with D possibly matching TRBD1 (6 bases). Trimming removed 5 bases from V and 6 bases from J, with 10 bases in between. The CDR3 extends over 12 amino acids. The V gene's germline CDR1 is MNHEY and CDR2 SVGEGT. The CDR3 sequence is CASSRGQNGYTF. CDR3 coding DNA: TGTGCCAGCAGTAGAGGACAGAATGGCTACACCTTC.

The rearrangement links TRBV12-3 or TRBV12-4 to TRBJ2-3; 8 bases match TRBD1. There are 16 residues in the CDR3. Unmatched junction bases numbered 11, after V lost 5 bases and J lost 4 bases. The CDR3 loop is CASSPIGQGFPDTQYF. CDR3 bases: TGTGCCAGCAGTCCGATAGGACAGGGTTTTCCAGATACGCAGTATTTT.

The CDR3 loop reads CATGLAGFIDTQYF. The DNA of the CDR3 is TGTGCCACGGGACTAGCGGGTTTCATTGATACGCAGTATTTT. The chain links TRBV10-3 to TRBJ2-3; 12 positions match TRBD2. This CDR3 is built from 14 residues. Losses at the gene ends were 10 bases for V and 6 bases for J; bases not matched to a gene: 8. CDR1 ENHRY and CDR2 SYGVKD come from the germline V gene.

V and J are TRBV28 and TRBJ2-7; the D gene is possibly TRBD2 (5 bases). This CDR3 has 13 amino acids. V was cut by 7 bases and J by 3 bases, with 13 bases left in between. Germline CDR1 MDHEN, CDR2 SYDVKM. In nucleotides, the CDR3 is TGTGCCAGCACCCGGGCTAGCCACTACGAGCAGTACTTC. It translates to CASTRASHYEQYF.